These 16 T cell receptor beta chains share one sample of origin, sequenced in a study of response to subunit inactivated influenza vaccine. TCRdb passed the RT-PCR reads through MiXCR, listing each CDR3 protein once. The sample gives under 550,000 distinct CDR3 sequences, around 7.7% of which show up once; about an eighth is in the top ten. The sequencing used PBMCs from blood, collected less than 25 months after vaccination. These receptors were taken from a man in his fifties or sixties who received an inactivated influenza vaccine.

This clonotype was recorded a few times. The chain employs TRBV29-1 and TRBJ2-3; D might be TRBD2 (6 bases). Germline V gives CDR1 SQVTM, CDR2 ANQGSEA. CDR3 size: 13 residues. Trimming pared 7 bases from V and 6 bases from J, leaving 17 bases between. The CDR3 loop is CSARDGRADTQYF. In DNA form, the CDR3 reads TGCAGCGCGAGGGACGGGAGAGCTGATACGCAGTATTTT.

This clonotype was seen only a few times. J is TRBJ1-1 and V is TRBV12-3 or TRBV12-4, with 7 bases matching TRBD1. The CDR3 is made up of 15 amino acids. The trim removed 2 bases at V and 11 bases at J, leaving 14 bases unmatched. CDR3 loop: CASSLSSQGTTGAFF. The DNA of the CDR3 is TGTGCCAGCAGTTTATCCTCACAGGGGACCACAGGGGCTTTCTTT.

The chain is built from TRBV6-2 or TRBV6-3 and TRBJ1-5, with TRBD1 matching over 9 bases. CDR3 size: 14 residues. The J segment lost 10 bases and the V segment lost 6 bases, leaving 10 bases of the junction unmatched. Germline values: CDR1 MNHEY, CDR2 SVGEGT. The CDR3 loop is CASSPGTGKEPQHF. As DNA, the CDR3 is TGTGCCAGCAGCCCGGGGACAGGGAAGGAACCCCAGCATTTT.

This clonotype was detected many times. The rearrangement links TRBV28 to TRBJ1-1; D unresolved. Trimming took 1 base from V and 1 from J, leaving 7 bases between them. The CDR3 is made up of 14 amino acids. From germline, CDR1 is MDHEN and CDR2 SYDVKM. CDR3 nucleotide sequence: TGTGCCAGCAGTTTATTGGGTCAGAACACTGAAGCTTTCTTT. Translated: CASSLLGQNTEAFF.

This clonotype has only a few counts. The chain has TRBV19 and TRBJ1-1, with D possibly being TRBD1 (6 bases). CDR1 and CDR2 from the germline V gene are LNHDA and SQIVND (reference sequence). V was clipped by 6 bases and J by 1 base, with 12 bases between them. This CDR3 is 14 amino acids long. The CDR3 loop is CASRPGDQNTEAFF. CDR3 bases: TGTGCCAGTAGGCCAGGGGACCAGAACACTGAAGCTTTCTTT.

On this clonotype: Without the conserved terminal phenylalanine or tryptophan, this CDR3 likely stems from a read error. The V call is TRBV27, the J call TRBJ2-3; 14 positions match TRBD2. Germline V gene sequence: CDR1 MNHEY, CDR2 SMNVEV (reference sequence). The ends lost 5 bases at V and 4 bases at J; junction bases unmatched: 5. The CDR3 length is 16 residues. CDR3 coding DNA: TGTGCCAGCAGTGCGGGGACTAGCGGGAGATCAGATACGCAGTATTCT. Its protein product is CASSAGTSGRSDTQYS.

This clonotype was seen many times. The chain couples TRBV12-3 or TRBV12-4 to TRBJ1-3, with 9 bases matching TRBD1. With V trimmed by 7 bases and J by 0 bases, 13 bases remained unmatched. The CDR3 covers 18 residues. In DNA form, the CDR3 reads TGTGCCAGCAACCATCCGGGACAGGGTCTAACCTCTGGAAACACCATATATTTT. Encoded protein: CASNHPGQGLTSGNTIYF.

This clonotype was detected only a few times. The V and J genes are TRBV5-1 and TRBJ2-5; D is possibly TRBD2 (5 bases). The CDR3 contains 15 residues. CDR1 and CDR2 from the germline V gene are SGHRS and YFSETQ. V was shortened by 0 bases and J by 5 bases, with 14 bases between the two germline ends. The CDR3 sequence is CASSLVASTRETQYF. DNA for the CDR3: TGCGCCAGCAGCTTGGTAGCTAGCACCCGGGAGACCCAGTACTTC.

This clonotype was counted only a few times. The chain carries TRBV20-1 and TRBJ1-2; D is ambiguous. Trimming took off 0 bases at V and 0 bases at J, with 11 bases between the two ends. CDR1 is DFQATT and CDR2 is SNEGSKA in the germline V gene (reference sequence). The CDR3 length is 15 residues. The CDR3 spells CSARDLDSTNYGYTF. The CDR3 coding sequence is TGCAGTGCTAGAGATCTGGACTCAACTAACTATGGCTACACCTTC.

This clonotype was detected ten times or more. The chain employs TRBV5-1 and TRBJ2-7; D assignment may be TRBD1 or TRBD2 (6 bases each). CDR1 is SGHRS, CDR2 YFSETQ, per germline. The germline V and J ends were trimmed by 5 bases and 6 bases, with 12 bases remaining between them. CDR3 length equals 12 residues. CDR3 protein: CASSSQGGEQYF. CDR3 nucleotide sequence: TGCGCCAGCAGTTCACAGGGAGGCGAGCAGTACTTC.

At least ten counts were recorded for this clonotype. This chain joins TRBV12-3 or TRBV12-4 and TRBJ2-1; 9 bases align to TRBD1. V trimming: 6 bases; J trimming: 11 bases; junction bases outside the gene matches: 11. The CDR3 spans 14 residues. The CDR3 sequence is CASREQGAGIQQFF. In nucleotides, the CDR3 is TGTGCCAGCAGGGAACAGGGGGCCGGGATTCAGCAGTTCTTC.

This clonotype came up many times. This sequence joins TRBV20-1 and TRBJ2-3; D gene ambiguous. The V end lost 2 bases, the J end lost 2 bases, and 11 bases lay between the germline ends. Germline-derived CDR1 and CDR2 are DFQATT and SNEGSKA (reference sequence). This CDR3 contains 14 residues. The CDR3 sequence: CSARIDTSTDTQYF. The DNA of the CDR3 is TGCAGTGCTAGAATTGACACCTCCACAGATACGCAGTATTTT.

This chain connects TRBV20-1 to TRBJ2-1; 7 positions agree with TRBD2. Germline assignment: CDR1 DFQATT and CDR2 SNEGSKA (reference sequence). The CDR3 consists of 23 residues. The V segment lost 4 bases and the J segment 0 bases; nucleotides outside the gene matches: 30. The CDR3 sequence: CSAKFYQRTGTNAVKSSYNEQFF. The CDR3 DNA reads TGCAGTGCTAAGTTTTACCAACGAACCGGGACTAACGCCGTGAAGAGCTCCTACAATGAGCAGTTCTTC.

The CDR3 loop reads CSADRQGARGYTF. The CDR3, as DNA: TGCAGTGCCGACCGACAGGGGGCGCGAGGCTACACCTTC. This rearrangement joins TRBV20-1 to TRBJ1-2, with 10 bases fitting TRBD1. CDR1 is DFQATT and CDR2 is SNEGSKA in the germline V gene (reference sequence). This CDR3 has 13 amino acids. With V trimmed by 6 bases and J by 8 bases, 9 bases remained unmatched.

This clonotype came up many times. The chain has TRBV11-2 and TRBJ2-1; TRBD1 might be the D (6 bases). The CDR3 sequence is 16 residues long. Trimming took 4 bases from V and 6 from J, leaving 19 bases between them. In germline, CDR1 is SGHAT, CDR2 FQNNGV. CDR3 in DNA: TGTGCCAGCAGCTGGGGGCTGTGGGGGCCTTCCAATGAGCAGTTCTTC. Protein: CASSWGLWGPSNEQFF.

The rearrangement links TRBV20-1 to TRBJ1-2; a possible D gene is TRBD1 (5 bases). Germline V CDR1 and CDR2: DFQATT, SNEGSKA (reference sequence). CDR3 length equals 10 residues. Trimming removed 7 bases from V and 8 bases from J, with 11 bases in between. The CDR3 DNA follows: TGCAGTGGGGACTCAGGCGGCTACACCTTC. Its protein product is CSGDSGGYTF.